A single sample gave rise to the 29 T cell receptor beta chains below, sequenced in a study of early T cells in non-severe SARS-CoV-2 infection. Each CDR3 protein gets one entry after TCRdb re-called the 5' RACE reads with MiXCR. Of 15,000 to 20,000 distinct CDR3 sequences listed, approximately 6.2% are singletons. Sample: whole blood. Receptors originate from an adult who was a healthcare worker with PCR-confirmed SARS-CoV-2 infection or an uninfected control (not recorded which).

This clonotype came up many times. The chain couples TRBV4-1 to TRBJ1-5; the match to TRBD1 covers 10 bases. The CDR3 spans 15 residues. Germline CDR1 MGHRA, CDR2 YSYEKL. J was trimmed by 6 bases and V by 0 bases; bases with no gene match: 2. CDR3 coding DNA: TGCGCCAGCAGCCAAGAAGGACAGGGGGTTCAGCCCCAGCATTTT. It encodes CASSQEGQGVQPQHF.

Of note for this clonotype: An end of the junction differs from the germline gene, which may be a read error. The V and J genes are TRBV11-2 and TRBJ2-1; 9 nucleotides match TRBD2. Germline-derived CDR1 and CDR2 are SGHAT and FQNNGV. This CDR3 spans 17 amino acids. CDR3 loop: CASRRPGTSSSFNEQFF. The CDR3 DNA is TGTGCCAGCAGGCGTCCCGGGACTAGCAGCTCCTTCAATGAGCAGTTCTTC.

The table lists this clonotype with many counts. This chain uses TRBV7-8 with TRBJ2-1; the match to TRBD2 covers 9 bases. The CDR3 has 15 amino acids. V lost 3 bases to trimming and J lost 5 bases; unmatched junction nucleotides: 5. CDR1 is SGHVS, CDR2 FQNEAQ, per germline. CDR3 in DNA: TGTGCCAGCAGCTTTGGTAGCGGGAGTCACAATGAGCAGTTCTTC. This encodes CASSFGSGSHNEQFF.

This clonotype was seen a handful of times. The DNA of the CDR3 is TGTGCCAGCATCCCAGGGGAGGCCGGCTCCTACGAGCAGTACTTC. It translates to CASIPGEAGSYEQYF. V and J are TRBV7-9 and TRBJ2-7; D may match TRBD1 or TRBD2 (6 bases each). The V and J ends lost 7 bases and 0 bases respectively, with 16 bases between them. This CDR3 is 15 amino acids long. Per the germline V gene, CDR1 is SEHNR and CDR2 is FQNEAQ (reference sequence).

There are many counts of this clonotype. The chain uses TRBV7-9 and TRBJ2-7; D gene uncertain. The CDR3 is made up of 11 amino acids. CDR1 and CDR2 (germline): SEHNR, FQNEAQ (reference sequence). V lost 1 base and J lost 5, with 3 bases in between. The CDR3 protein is CASSLGDEQYF. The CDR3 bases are TGTGCCAGCAGCTTAGGAGACGAGCAGTACTTC.

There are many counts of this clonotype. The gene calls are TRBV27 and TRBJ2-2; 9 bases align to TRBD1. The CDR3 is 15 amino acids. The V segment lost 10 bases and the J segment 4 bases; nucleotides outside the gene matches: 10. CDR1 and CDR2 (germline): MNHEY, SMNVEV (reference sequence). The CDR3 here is CATGTGWSGTGELFF. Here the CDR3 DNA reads TGTGCCACCGGGACAGGGTGGTCGGGCACCGGGGAGCTGTTTTTT.

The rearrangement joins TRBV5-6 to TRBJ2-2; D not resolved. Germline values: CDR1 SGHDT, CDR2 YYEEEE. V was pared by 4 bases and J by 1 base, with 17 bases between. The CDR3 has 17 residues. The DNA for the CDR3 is TGTGCCAGCAGCCCCCGGGCCGGAATGGGGAACACCGGGGAGCTGTTTTTT. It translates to CASSPRAGMGNTGELFF.

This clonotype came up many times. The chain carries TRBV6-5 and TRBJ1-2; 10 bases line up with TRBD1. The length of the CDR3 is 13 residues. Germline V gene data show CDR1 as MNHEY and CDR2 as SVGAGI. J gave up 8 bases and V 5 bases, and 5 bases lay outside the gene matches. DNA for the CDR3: TGTGCCAGCAGTCCCGACAGGGGGCAAGGCTACACCTTC. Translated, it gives CASSPDRGQGYTF.

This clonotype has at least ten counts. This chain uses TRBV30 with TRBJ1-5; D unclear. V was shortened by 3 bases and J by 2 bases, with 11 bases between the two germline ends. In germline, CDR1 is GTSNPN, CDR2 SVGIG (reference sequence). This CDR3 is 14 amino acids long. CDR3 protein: CAWREVGGNQPQHF. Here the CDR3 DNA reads TGTGCCTGGAGGGAAGTCGGTGGCAATCAGCCCCAGCATTTT.

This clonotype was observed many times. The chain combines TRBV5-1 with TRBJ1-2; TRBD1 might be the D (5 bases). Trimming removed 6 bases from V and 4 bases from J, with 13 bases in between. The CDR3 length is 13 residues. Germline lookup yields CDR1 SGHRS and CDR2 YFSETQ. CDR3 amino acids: CASKPRDSYGYTF. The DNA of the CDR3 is TGCGCCAGCAAGCCCCGGGACTCCTATGGCTACACCTTC.

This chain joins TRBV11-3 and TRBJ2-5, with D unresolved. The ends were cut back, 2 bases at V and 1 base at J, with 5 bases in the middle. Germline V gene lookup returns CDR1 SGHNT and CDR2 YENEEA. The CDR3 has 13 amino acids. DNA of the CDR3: TGTGCCAGCAGCTTAACAGCCCAAGAGACCCAGTACTTC. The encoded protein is CASSLTAQETQYF. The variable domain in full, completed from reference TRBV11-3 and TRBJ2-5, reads EAGVVQSPRYKIIEKKQPVAFWCNPISGHNTLYWYLQNLGQGPELLIRYENEEAVDDSQLPKDRFSAERLKGVDSTLKIQPAELGDSAVYLCASSLTAQETQYFGPGTRLLVL.

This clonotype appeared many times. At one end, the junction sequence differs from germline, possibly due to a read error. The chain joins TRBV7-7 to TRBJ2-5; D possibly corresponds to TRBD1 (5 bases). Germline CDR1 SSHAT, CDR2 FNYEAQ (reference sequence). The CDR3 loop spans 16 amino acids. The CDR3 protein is CASSLVGGQSQETQYF. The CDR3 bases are TGTGCTAGCAGCTTAGTTGGCGGACAAAGCCAAGAGACCCAGTACTTC.

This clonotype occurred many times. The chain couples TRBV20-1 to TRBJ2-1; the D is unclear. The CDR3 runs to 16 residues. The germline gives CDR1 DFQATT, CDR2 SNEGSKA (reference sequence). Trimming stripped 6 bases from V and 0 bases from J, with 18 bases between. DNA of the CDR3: TGCAGTGCAACGGACCCGGGCGCTAGCTCCTACAATGAGCAGTTCTTC. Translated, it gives CSATDPGASSYNEQFF.

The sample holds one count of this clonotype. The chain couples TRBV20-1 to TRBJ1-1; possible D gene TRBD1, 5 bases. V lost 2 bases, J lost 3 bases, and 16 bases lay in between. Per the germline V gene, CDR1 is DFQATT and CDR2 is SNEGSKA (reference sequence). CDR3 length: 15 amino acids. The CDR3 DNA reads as TGCAGTGCTAGAATAGCCGGGACGGGGGACACTGAAGCTTTCTTT. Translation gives CSARIAGTGDTEAFF.

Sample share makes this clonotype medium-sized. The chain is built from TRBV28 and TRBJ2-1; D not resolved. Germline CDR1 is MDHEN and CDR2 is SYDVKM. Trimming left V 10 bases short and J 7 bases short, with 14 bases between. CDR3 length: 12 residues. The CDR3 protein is CATSISINEQFF. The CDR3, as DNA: TGTGCCACCAGCATAAGCATAAATGAGCAGTTCTTC.

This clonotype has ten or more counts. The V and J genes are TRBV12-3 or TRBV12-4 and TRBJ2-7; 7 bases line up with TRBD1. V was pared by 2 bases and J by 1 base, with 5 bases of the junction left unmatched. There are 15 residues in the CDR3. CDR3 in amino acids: CASSLRQGSSYEQYF. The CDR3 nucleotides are TGTGCCAGCAGTTTAAGACAGGGCTCTTCCTACGAGCAGTACTTC.

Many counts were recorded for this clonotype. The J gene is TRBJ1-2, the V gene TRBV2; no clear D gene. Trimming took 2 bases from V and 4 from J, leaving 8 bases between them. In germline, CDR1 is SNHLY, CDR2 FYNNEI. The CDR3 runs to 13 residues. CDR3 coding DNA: TGTGCCAGCAGTGAACAAGGGCGCTATGGCTACACCTTC. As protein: CASSEQGRYGYTF.

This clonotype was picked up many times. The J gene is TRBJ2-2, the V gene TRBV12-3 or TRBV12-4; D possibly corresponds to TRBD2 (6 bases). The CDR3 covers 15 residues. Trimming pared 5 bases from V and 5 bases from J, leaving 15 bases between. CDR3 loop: CASSPYRERTGELFF. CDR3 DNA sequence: TGTGCCAGCAGTCCTTACCGGGAGCGGACCGGGGAGCTGTTTTTT.

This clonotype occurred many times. The CDR3 region has the DNA TGCAGTGCCTCGCCTAGCGGGTACTACGAGCAGTACTTC. It translates to CSASPSGYYEQYF. This chain links TRBV20-1 with TRBJ2-7; 8 positions match TRBD2. The CDR3 is 13 amino acids. The germline gives CDR1 DFQATT, CDR2 SNEGSKA (reference sequence). The ends lost 6 bases at V and 3 bases at J; junction bases unmatched: 7.

The CDR3 DNA follows: TGTGCCAGCAGCGCCGGGATCCCTCCCTACGAGCAGTACTTC. Its protein product is CASSAGIPPYEQYF. The chain recombines TRBV11-2 with TRBJ2-7; tentatively, D is TRBD2 (5 bases). This CDR3 comprises 14 residues. Germline V gives CDR1 SGHAT, CDR2 FQNNGV. V was pared by 5 bases and J by 2 bases, with 13 bases between.

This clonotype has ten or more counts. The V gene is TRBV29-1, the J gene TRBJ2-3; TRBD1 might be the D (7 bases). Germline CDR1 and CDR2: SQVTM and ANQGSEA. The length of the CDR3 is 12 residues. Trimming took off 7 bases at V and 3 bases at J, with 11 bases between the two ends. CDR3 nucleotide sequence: TGCAGCGCTGCGGGACAGACAGATACGCAGTATTTT. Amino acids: CSAAGQTDTQYF.

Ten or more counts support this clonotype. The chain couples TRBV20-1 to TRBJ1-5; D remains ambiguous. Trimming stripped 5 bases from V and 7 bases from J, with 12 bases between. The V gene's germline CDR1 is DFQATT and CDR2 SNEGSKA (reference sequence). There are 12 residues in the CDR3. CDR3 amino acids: CSALRGSQPQHF. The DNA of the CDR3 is TGCAGTGCTCTCAGAGGGAGCCAGCCCCAGCATTTT.

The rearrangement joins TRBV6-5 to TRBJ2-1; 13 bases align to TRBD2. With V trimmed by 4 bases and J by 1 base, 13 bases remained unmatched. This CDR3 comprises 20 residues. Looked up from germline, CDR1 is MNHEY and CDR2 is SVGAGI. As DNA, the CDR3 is TGTGCCAGCAGTTCCGGGACTAGCGGGATCCCAGGCGAGTCCTACAATGAGCAGTTCTTC. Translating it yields CASSSGTSGIPGESYNEQFF.

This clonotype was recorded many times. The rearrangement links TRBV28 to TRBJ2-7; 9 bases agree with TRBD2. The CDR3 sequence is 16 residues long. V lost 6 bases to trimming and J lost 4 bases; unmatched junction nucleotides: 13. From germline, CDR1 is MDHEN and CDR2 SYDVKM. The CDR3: CASRKDYSGRDYEQYF. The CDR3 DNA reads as TGTGCCAGCAGAAAAGACTATAGCGGGAGAGATTACGAGCAGTACTTC. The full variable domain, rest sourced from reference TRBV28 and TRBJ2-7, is DVKVTQSSRYLVKRTGEKVFLECVQDMDHENMFWYRQDPGLGLRLIYFSYDVKMKEKGDIPEGYSVSREKKERFSLILESASTNQTSMYLCASRKDYSGRDYEQYFGPGTRLTVT.

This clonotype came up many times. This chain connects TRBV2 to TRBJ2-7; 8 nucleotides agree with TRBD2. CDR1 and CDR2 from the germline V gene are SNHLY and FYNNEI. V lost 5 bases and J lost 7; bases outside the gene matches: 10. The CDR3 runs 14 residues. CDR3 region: CASSRERESREQYF. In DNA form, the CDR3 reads TGTGCCAGCAGTCGCGAGCGGGAGAGTCGGGAGCAGTACTTC.

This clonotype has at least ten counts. The CDR3 sequence is CATSRGGLGSYNEQFF. The CDR3 nucleotides read TGTGCCACCAGCAGAGGAGGACTCGGCTCCTACAATGAGCAGTTCTTC. V is TRBV15 and J is TRBJ2-1, with TRBD2 as a possible D gene (5 bases). Trimming removed 1 base at V and 0 bases at J, with 10 bases between. The germline V gene encodes CDR1 LNHNV and CDR2 YYDKDF (reference sequence). This CDR3 is 16 amino acids long.

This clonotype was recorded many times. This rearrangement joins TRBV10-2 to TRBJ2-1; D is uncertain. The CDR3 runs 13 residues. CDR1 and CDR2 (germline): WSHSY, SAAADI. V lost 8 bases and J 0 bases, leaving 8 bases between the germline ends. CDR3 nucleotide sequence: TGCGCCAGCGGGTCAAGCTCCTACAATGAGCAGTTCTTC. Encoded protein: CASGSSSYNEQFF.

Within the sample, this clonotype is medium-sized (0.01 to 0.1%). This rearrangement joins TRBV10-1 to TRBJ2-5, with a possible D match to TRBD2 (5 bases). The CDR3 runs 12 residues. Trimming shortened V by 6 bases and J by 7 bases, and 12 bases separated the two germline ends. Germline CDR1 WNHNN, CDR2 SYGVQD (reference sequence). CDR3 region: CASSKGEGTQYF. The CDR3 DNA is TGCGCCAGCAGCAAGGGCGAGGGGACCCAGTACTTC.

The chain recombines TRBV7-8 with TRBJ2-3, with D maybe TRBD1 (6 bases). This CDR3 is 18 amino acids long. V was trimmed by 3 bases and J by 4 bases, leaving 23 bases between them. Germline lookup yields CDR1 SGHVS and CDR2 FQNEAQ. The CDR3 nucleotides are TGTGCCAGCAGCTTTGGCAGGGGCCAAGCTACGTTCGCAGATACGCAGTATTTT. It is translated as CASSFGRGQATFADTQYF.